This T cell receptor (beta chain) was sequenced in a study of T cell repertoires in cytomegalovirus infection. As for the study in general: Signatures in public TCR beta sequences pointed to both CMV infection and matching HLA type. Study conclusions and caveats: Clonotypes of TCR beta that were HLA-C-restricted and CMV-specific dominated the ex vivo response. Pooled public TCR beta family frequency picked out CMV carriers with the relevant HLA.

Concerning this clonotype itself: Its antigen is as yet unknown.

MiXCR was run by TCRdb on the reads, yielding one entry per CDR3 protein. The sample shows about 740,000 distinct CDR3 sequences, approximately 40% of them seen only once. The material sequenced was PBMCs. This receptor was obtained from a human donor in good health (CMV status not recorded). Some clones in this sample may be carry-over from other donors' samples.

The CDR3 nucleotides read TGTGCCAGCAGTTTTTGGCTGTATTCACCCCTCCACTTT. Amino acid sequence: CASSFWLYSPLHF. The V and J genes are TRBV28 and TRBJ1-6; D gene ambiguous. The CDR3 length is 13 residues. Trimming left V 3 bases short and J 8 bases short, with 8 bases between. Per the germline V gene, CDR1 is MDHEN and CDR2 is SYDVKM.